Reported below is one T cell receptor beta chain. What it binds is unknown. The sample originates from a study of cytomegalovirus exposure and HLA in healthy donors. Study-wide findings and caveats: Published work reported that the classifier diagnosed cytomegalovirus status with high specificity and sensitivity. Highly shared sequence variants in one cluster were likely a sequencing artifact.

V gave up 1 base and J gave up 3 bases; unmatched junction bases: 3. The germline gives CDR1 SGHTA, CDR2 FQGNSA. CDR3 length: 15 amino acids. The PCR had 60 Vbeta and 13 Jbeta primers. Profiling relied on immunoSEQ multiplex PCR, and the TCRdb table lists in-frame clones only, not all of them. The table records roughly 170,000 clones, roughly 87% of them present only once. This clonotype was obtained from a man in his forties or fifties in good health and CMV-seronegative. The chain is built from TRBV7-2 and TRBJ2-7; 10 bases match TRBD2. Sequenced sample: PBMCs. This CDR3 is CASSLGSSGSYEQYF. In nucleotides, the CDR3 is TGTGCCAGCAGCTTAGGGTCTAGCGGGAGCTACGAGCAGTACTTC.